This T cell receptor beta chain is from a study of OX40 agonist ivuxolimab in advanced cancers. Whole-study context: Two cutaneous melanoma patients and one hepatocellular carcinoma patient, three in all, had partial responses.

Sequenced by immunoSEQ multiplex PCR; TCRdb stores in-frame clones only, minus some. Here the sample spans more than 50,000 clones, approximately 81% being singletons. This CDR3 region has 16 residues. Between the trimmed V and J ends, which lost 6 bases and 0 bases, there was a span of 16 bases. CDR1 is SGHKS, CDR2 YYEKEE, per germline (reference sequence). V gene TRBV5-5 combines with J gene TRBJ1-5; tentatively, D is TRBD1 (5 bases). The receptor was derived from an adult with an advanced solid tumor such as melanoma, head and neck, liver or kidney cancer. Sequenced here: CD4+ or CD8+ T cells sorted from blood, sampled in a trial of the OX40 agonist ivuxolimab. CDR3 sequence reads: CASTSGTPNSNQPQHF. Written as DNA, the CDR3 is TGTGCCAGCACCTCGGGGACCCCTAATAGCAATCAGCCCCAGCATTTT.